This T cell receptor beta chain was sequenced during a study of T-cell memory formation after mild COVID-19. For this clonotype: Its cognate antigen is unknown.

TCRdb reprocessed the 5' RACE reads with MiXCR, giving one entry per CDR3 protein. The sample gives 450,000 to 650,000 distinct CDR3 sequences, less than 25% of which show up once; 8.4% is in the top ten. Broader study findings: Later expanders leaned CD4+, whereas day 15 to 85 contracting clones were balanced CD4/CD8.

V dropped 4 bases and J dropped 3; count of bases not matched to a gene: 5. CDR3 length: 14 residues. The specimen was PBMCs or a T cell subset sorted from them (not recorded which). V is TRBV12-3 or TRBV12-4 and J is TRBJ2-7, with 8 positions matching TRBD1. The origin of this receptor is an adult woman who had mild COVID-19 (a few samples of this study predate the infection). Cell type and time point are not known. CDR3 loop: CASSYRGKVYEQYF. The DNA for the CDR3 is TGTGCCAGCAGTTACAGGGGGAAGGTCTACGAGCAGTACTTC.